This TCR beta chain was sequenced in a study of shared clonotypes between healthy human individuals. Study background: Aged 18 to 49, the donors were a couple of women and three men. CD4 naive cells filled three plates per donor, CD4 memory three, CD8 naive two and CD8 memory one. Points from the study as a whole: Deeper or shallower sequencing was expected to change how clonotypes are shared among donors.

Naive CD8 cells lacked CD45RO, underwent positive selection for CCR7 and left out terminally differentiated effector memory CD45RA+ cells. All donors were Caucasian adults living in Nashville, Tennessee. Turning to this clone: Its antigen is as yet unknown.

Method: immunoSEQ multiplex PCR; TCRdb's copy keeps in-frame clones and lacks some. In the table there are about 2 million clones, about 95% of which are singletons. CDR3 length: 13 amino acids. CDR1 is MNHNS and CDR2 is SASEGT in the germline V gene. The V gene lost 7 bases and the J gene lost 4 bases, with 11 bases spanning the gap. This sequence was found in a man younger than 35 in good health. J is TRBJ2-1 and V is TRBV6-1, with D perhaps matching TRBD2 (6 bases). Sequenced input: naive CD8+ T cells sorted from blood. The CDR3 sequence is CASMRRGYNEQFF. In DNA, the CDR3 is TGTGCCAGCATGAGGAGGGGTTACAATGAGCAGTTCTTC.